The 28 T cell receptor beta chains presented below share a single source sample, sequenced in a study of T-cell reconstitution after alpha-beta-depleted transplantation in children. Unique molecular identifiers were used in preparing the TCRbeta library. MiXCR was run by TCRdb on the PCR reads, yielding one entry per CDR3 protein. Here the sample spans about 600,000 distinct CDR3 sequences, roughly 10% being singletons. The sequenced sample was PBMCs from the stem cell graft donor, obtained from the stem cell graft. Every receptor here comes from a human donor who donated a stem cell graft to a child with acute myeloid leukemia.

In this sample, this clonotype turned up many times. As DNA, the CDR3 is TGCAGCGTTGGCGAGCGGGGACTTCCCTACGAGCAGTACTTC. Protein sequence: CSVGERGLPYEQYF. The J gene is TRBJ2-7, the V gene TRBV29-1, with 7 bases matching TRBD2. The CDR3 spans 14 residues. J was trimmed by 2 bases and V by 4 bases; bases with no gene match: 8. Germline CDR1 SQVTM, CDR2 ANQGSEA.

This clonotype was recorded many times. V is TRBV5-1 and J is TRBJ2-2; 10 positions match TRBD2. In germline, CDR1 is SGHRS, CDR2 YFSETQ. The J segment lost 1 base and the V segment lost 4 bases, leaving 4 bases of the junction unmatched. CDR3 size: 16 residues. For the CDR3, the DNA is TGCGCCAGCAGCATCTCTAGCGGGGGGAACACCGGGGAGCTGTTTTTT. The encoded protein is CASSISSGGNTGELFF.

This clonotype was counted only a few times. The gene calls are TRBV7-8 and TRBJ2-2; TRBD1 matches 8 bases. The trim removed 2 bases at V and 6 bases at J, leaving 5 bases unmatched. In germline, CDR1 is SGHVS, CDR2 FQNEAQ. This CDR3 region has 15 residues. The CDR3 loop is CASSLINRGAGELFF. DNA for the CDR3: TGTGCCAGCAGCTTAATCAACAGGGGGGCCGGGGAGCTGTTTTTT.

This clonotype was seen only a few times. This chain joins TRBV5-6 and TRBJ2-1, with 13 bases aligning to TRBD2. The CDR3 loop spans 17 amino acids. Germline V gene lookup returns CDR1 SGHDT and CDR2 YYEEEE. The V gene end was trimmed by 3 bases and the J gene end by 2 bases; junction bases not matched to a gene: 5. CDR3 protein: CASSSLGLAGAYNEQFF. The CDR3, as DNA: TGTGCCAGCAGCTCCCTTGGACTAGCGGGAGCCTACAATGAGCAGTTCTTC.

This chain connects TRBV28 to TRBJ2-7; 9 bases are a match to TRBD2. This CDR3 region has 16 residues. Germline V gene data show CDR1 as MDHEN and CDR2 as SYDVKM. With 4 bases clipped from V and 1 base from J, the junction kept 8 bases outside the gene matches. CDR3 sequence: CASSSPRREGSYEQYF. The CDR3 DNA is TGTGCCAGCAGTTCGCCTAGGCGGGAGGGATCCTACGAGCAGTACTTC.

This clonotype was seen a handful of times. CDR3 sequence reads: CASSESGLAVHEQYF. CDR3 in DNA: TGTGCCAGCAGTGAATCGGGACTAGCGGTGCACGAGCAGTACTTC. This chain uses TRBV2 with TRBJ2-7; 11 bases are a match to TRBD2. Germline V CDR1 and CDR2: SNHLY, FYNNEI. The CDR3 totals 15 residues. J lost 5 bases, V lost 2 bases, and 5 bases had no gene match. Drawing the rest from reference TRBV2 and TRBJ2-7, the complete variable domain is EPEVTQTPSHQVTQMGQEVILRCVPISNHLYFYWYRQILGQKVEFLVSFYNNEISEKSEIFDDQFSVERPDGSNFTLKIRSTKLEDSAMYFCASSESGLAVHEQYFGPGTRLTVT.

V usage is TRBV20-1 and J usage is TRBJ2-1, with TRBD1 identical over 7 bases. J was trimmed by 7 bases and V by 3 bases; bases with no gene match: 3. CDR1 DFQATT and CDR2 SNEGSKA come from the germline V gene (reference sequence). This CDR3 region has 12 residues. CDR3 residues: CSARTGRNEQFF. In DNA form, the CDR3 reads TGCAGTGCTAGGACAGGGCGAAATGAGCAGTTCTTC.

This clonotype has a handful of counts. The genes are TRBV29-1 and TRBJ2-5; D gene ambiguous. CDR3 size: 12 residues. V lost 1 base, J lost 3 bases, and 6 bases lay in between. The germline gives CDR1 SQVTM, CDR2 ANQGSEA. In DNA form, the CDR3 reads TGCAGCGTTGAAGCCCTAAAAGAGACCCAGTACTTC. Residues: CSVEALKETQYF.

The rearrangement joins TRBV20-1 to TRBJ2-7; 11 bases agree with TRBD2. This CDR3 region has 15 residues. Germline-derived CDR1 and CDR2 are DFQATT and SNEGSKA (reference sequence). V lost 6 bases, J lost 6 bases, and 13 bases stayed unmatched. The CDR3 protein is CSAPRVAGGPGEQYF. CDR3 DNA: TGCAGTGCCCCTCGGGTAGCGGGAGGGCCTGGCGAGCAGTACTTC.

This clonotype was seen only a few times. The chain has TRBV6-5 and TRBJ2-7; possible D gene TRBD1, 5 bases. V was shortened by 5 bases and J by 2 bases, with 7 bases between the two germline ends. CDR3 length equals 12 residues. Germline assignment: CDR1 MNHEY and CDR2 SVGAGI. CDR3 residues: CASSGHPYEQYF. CDR3 DNA sequence: TGTGCCAGCAGTGGACACCCCTACGAGCAGTACTTC.

The chain has TRBV6-2 or TRBV6-3 and TRBJ2-7, with 9 bases fitting TRBD1. Germline V lookup: CDR1 MNHEY, CDR2 SVGEGT. This CDR3 is built from 14 residues. The junction had 9 bases not matched to a gene; V was cut back by 6 bases and J by 6 bases. DNA of the CDR3: TGTGCCAGCAGCCTTACAGGGGGCTTAGGCGAGCAGTACTTC. It encodes CASSLTGGLGEQYF.

The chain combines TRBV7-2 with TRBJ2-7; 12 bases align to TRBD2. The CDR3 has 15 amino acids. In germline, CDR1 is SGHTA, CDR2 FQGNSA. V lost 7 bases and J lost 2; bases outside the gene matches: 6. The DNA of the CDR3 is TGTGCCAGCACCGTGAGGACTAGCGGGACCTACGAGCAGTACTTC. This sequence encodes CASTVRTSGTYEQYF.

V usage is TRBV20-1 and J usage is TRBJ1-5; possible D gene TRBD1, 6 bases. CDR1 and CDR2 (germline): DFQATT, SNEGSKA (reference sequence). Trimming took 3 bases from V and 0 from J, leaving 21 bases between them. The CDR3 consists of 18 residues. The CDR3 nucleotides are TGCAGTGCTAGGGGGCAGGGGCCCCGCCCATATAGCAATCAGCCCCAGCATTTT. Translating it yields CSARGQGPRPYSNQPQHF.

The CDR3 nucleotides are TGTGCCAGCAGAATTTTTCCCGGGACAGGGGGCCCTCTAGTCGGCACAGATACGCAGTATTTT. This gives the protein CASRIFPGTGGPLVGTDTQYF. This sequence joins TRBV6-4 and TRBJ2-3; 12 bases map to TRBD1. CDR3 length: 21 amino acids. Per the germline V gene, CDR1 is MRHNA and CDR2 is SNTAGT. J lost 1 base, V lost 6 bases, and 20 bases had no gene match.

This clonotype was detected only a few times. DNA of the CDR3: TGTGCCAGCAGCTTCGGACTAGCGGGAGTTTACAATGAGCAGTTCTTC. Its protein product is CASSFGLAGVYNEQFF. This chain joins TRBV7-2 and TRBJ2-1, with 13 bases matching TRBD2. This CDR3 spans 16 amino acids. The ends lost 3 bases at V and 4 bases at J; junction bases unmatched: 3. Germline V gene sequence: CDR1 SGHTA, CDR2 FQGNSA.

CDR3 loop: CSARRGNEDGYTF. CDR3 DNA sequence: TGCAGTGCGAGACGGGGGAATGAGGATGGCTACACCTTC. The chain uses TRBV20-1 and TRBJ1-2; the D gene is possibly TRBD1 (5 bases). V gave up 6 bases and J gave up 6 bases, with 17 bases separating them. Germline lookup yields CDR1 DFQATT and CDR2 SNEGSKA (reference sequence). The CDR3 length is 13 residues.

The genes are TRBV6-1 and TRBJ1-3; D uncertain. The germline V gene has CDR1 MNHNS and CDR2 SASEGT. The V end lost 6 bases, the J end lost 0 bases, and 12 bases lay between the germline ends. The CDR3 is made up of 15 amino acids. CDR3 residues: CASSKRVYSGNTIYF. The CDR3, as DNA: TGTGCCAGCAGCAAAAGGGTGTACTCTGGAAACACCATATATTTT.

There are many counts of this clonotype. V and J are TRBV12-3 or TRBV12-4 and TRBJ1-5, with a weak D call TRBD1 (5 bases). The CDR3 length is 13 residues. The V end was cut by 4 bases, the J end by 4 bases, with 8 bases between. The CDR3 sequence: CASSWPGNQPQHF. DNA of the CDR3: TGTGCCAGCAGTTGGCCAGGGAATCAGCCCCAGCATTTT.

This clonotype has ten or more counts. This chain connects TRBV7-9 to TRBJ2-5; 13 nucleotides agree with TRBD2. V shed 5 bases and J 3 bases; nucleotides not matched to a gene: 3. The CDR3 spans 15 residues. Germline CDR1 SEHNR, CDR2 FQNEAQ (reference sequence). The CDR3 loop is CASSTSGRAEETQYF. The DNA for the CDR3 is TGTGCCAGCAGCACTAGCGGGAGGGCCGAAGAGACCCAGTACTTC.

This clonotype was seen repeatedly, ten times or more. The V and J genes are TRBV6-5 and TRBJ1-5; TRBD1 matches 7 bases. Germline loops: CDR1 MNHEY, CDR2 SVGAGI. V shed 8 bases and J 7 bases; nucleotides not matched to a gene: 2. The CDR3 runs 11 residues. CDR3 residues: CASGRGQPQHF. CDR3 DNA: TGTGCCAGCGGCAGGGGGCAGCCCCAGCATTTT.

The sample holds a few counts of this clonotype. This chain connects TRBV29-1 to TRBJ2-5; TRBD1 aligns across 9 bases. Trimming took 6 bases from V and 0 from J; bases not matched to a gene: 2. Germline CDR1 reads SQVTM; CDR2 reads ANQGSEA. The CDR3 runs to 13 residues. The CDR3, as DNA: TGCAGCGTCCGGGACAGGGACCAAGAGACCCAGTACTTC. It yields the protein CSVRDRDQETQYF.

The chain is built from TRBV30 and TRBJ2-4; 7 bases align to TRBD1. With 2 bases clipped from V and 1 base from J, the junction kept 5 bases outside the gene matches. CDR3 length: 15 amino acids. The germline gives CDR1 GTSNPN, CDR2 SVGIG (reference sequence). CDR3 protein: CAWSTPDRAKNIQYF. CDR3 DNA sequence: TGTGCCTGGAGTACTCCGGACAGGGCCAAAAACATTCAGTACTTC.

This clonotype has a handful of counts. The genes are TRBV20-1 and TRBJ2-3; possible D gene TRBD1, 6 bases. V lost 3 bases and J 5 bases, leaving 18 bases between the germline ends. The CDR3 has 15 amino acids. CDR1 is DFQATT and CDR2 is SNEGSKA in the germline V gene (reference sequence). In nucleotides, the CDR3 is TGCAGTGCTAGTCAGGGGTCGCCACCAAAAGATACGCAGTATTTT. As protein: CSASQGSPPKDTQYF.

This clonotype was recorded many times. The chain combines TRBV7-3 with TRBJ2-7; 11 bases fit TRBD2. With V trimmed by 5 bases and J by 4 bases, 10 bases remained unmatched. In germline, CDR1 is SGHTA, CDR2 FQGTGA. The CDR3 consists of 16 residues. The CDR3 DNA reads as TGTGCCAGCAGCGGTACCGGGACTAGCGGTTTATACGAGCAGTACTTC. It yields the protein CASSGTGTSGLYEQYF.

This clonotype occurred many times. The chain couples TRBV6-2 or TRBV6-3 to TRBJ2-6; the match to TRBD1 covers 8 bases. Germline V gene data show CDR1 as MNHEY and CDR2 as SVGEGT. This CDR3 region has 15 residues. After removal of 8 bases from V and 2 bases from J, the junction contained 5 bases not matched to a gene. The CDR3 here is CASGDRMTGANVLTF. CDR3 nucleotides: TGTGCCAGCGGGGACAGGATGACTGGGGCCAACGTCCTGACTTTC.

CDR3 sequence (DNA): TGCGCCAGCTCTGGGCAGGGAGGCTCTGGGGCCAACGTCCTGACTTTC. This gives the protein CASSGQGGSGANVLTF. The gene calls are TRBV5-1 and TRBJ2-6; weak D call: TRBD2 (6 bases). From germline, CDR1 is SGHRS and CDR2 YFSETQ. V lost 7 bases and J lost 0, with 14 bases in between. CDR3 size: 16 residues.

In its sample, this clonotype was seen many times. The chain is built from TRBV29-1 and TRBJ2-1, with 9 bases aligning to TRBD2. Unmatched junction bases numbered 4, after V lost 7 bases and J lost 0 bases. Germline CDR1 SQVTM, CDR2 ANQGSEA. This CDR3 is built from 14 residues. The CDR3 sequence: CSEISGSSYNEQFF. CDR3 bases: TGCAGCGAGATTAGCGGGAGCTCCTACAATGAGCAGTTCTTC.

The chain has TRBV7-2 and TRBJ2-7; D gene ambiguous. The CDR3 is 14 residues long. V lost 1 base and J lost 0, with 7 bases in between. CDR1 is SGHTA, CDR2 FQGNSA, per germline. The CDR3 spells CASSLVSVSYEQYF. CDR3 DNA sequence: TGTGCCAGCAGCTTAGTCTCCGTCTCCTACGAGCAGTACTTC.